The clone carrying this T cell receptor (beta chain) was detected only once. This sample is drawn from a study of stem cell transplantation in POMP-related autoinflammatory disease. Whole-study context: Before transplant, CD4+ T cells skewed naive and CD8+ proportions were low.

Prominent immunodeficiency with autoinflammation defined PRAID. Using immunoSEQ multiplex PCR, the repertoire was profiled, and TCRdb retains in-frame clones only, with some absent. The sample has tens of thousands of clones; under 95% are singletons. CDR3 size: 16 residues. The germline CDR1 and CDR2 sequences are LNHDA and SQIVND (reference sequence). The V gene end was trimmed by 5 bases and the J gene end by 4 bases; junction bases not matched to a gene: 7. The clonotype originates from a human patient with POMP-related autoinflammation and immune dysregulation (PRAID). Some of the T cells might come from the graft donor. This chain links TRBV19 with TRBJ2-3, with 12 bases aligning to TRBD2. The material sequenced was CD4+ T cells from PBMCs, taken after stem cell transplantation. The DNA of the CDR3 is TGTGCCAGTAGTTCCGGGACTAGCGGGTACTCAGATACGCAGTATTTT. It is translated as CASSSGTSGYSDTQYF.